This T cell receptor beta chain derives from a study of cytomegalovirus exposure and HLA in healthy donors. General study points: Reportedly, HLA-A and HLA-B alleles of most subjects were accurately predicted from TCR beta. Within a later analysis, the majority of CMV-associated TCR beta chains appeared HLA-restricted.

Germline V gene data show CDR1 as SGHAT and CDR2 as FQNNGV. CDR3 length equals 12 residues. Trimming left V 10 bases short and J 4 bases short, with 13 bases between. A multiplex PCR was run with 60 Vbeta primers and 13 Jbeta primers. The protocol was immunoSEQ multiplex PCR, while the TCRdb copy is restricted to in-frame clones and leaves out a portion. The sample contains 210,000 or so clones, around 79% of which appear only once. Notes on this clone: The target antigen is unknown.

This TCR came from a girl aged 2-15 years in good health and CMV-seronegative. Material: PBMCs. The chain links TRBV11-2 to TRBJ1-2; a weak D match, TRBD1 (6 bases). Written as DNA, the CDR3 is TGTGCCACAAAGACAGGACCCTATGGCTACACCTTC. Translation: CATKTGPYGYTF.